This T cell receptor (beta chain) was identified during a study of blood T cell repertoires in COVID-19 (TCRdb year 2020). Regarding the research as a whole: Samples from collaborators originated in the United States, Italy and Spain and spanned both the acute and convalescent phases of COVID-19. Sample metadata almost always included a de-identified subject ID, COVID-19 status, age in years and sex. The repertoires were released in a freely available public database meant as a resource for research on the immune response to SARS-CoV-2. Subjects who had been exposed to COVID-19, were actively infected with it, or had recovered from it provided the deeply sampled blood TCRbeta repertoires that made up the dataset. Samples came from the ongoing ImmuneRACE study (first 160 participants) plus 1,254 subjects from 6 global collaborators. Where available, HLA class I and class II types were obtained from metadata supplied by the sample provider rather than from assay-based typing. The prospective study material was composed of cDNA or gDNA derived from T cells, B-cell-depleted T cells, or PBMCs. What the work shows at the level of the full study, not this receptor alone: Clinical and demographic metadata were provided uncurated, with the amount varying by source and participant.

The collaborating institutions used their own protocols to collect whole blood in K2EDTA tubes. For TCRbeta analysis, collaborators shipped samples in one of three forms: frozen whole blood, isolated PBMCs, or DNA extracted from either of those sample types. TCRbeta CDR3 regions were amplified from genomic DNA using the immunoSEQ Assay, a bias-controlled multiplex PCR. From the authors' description of their analysis: The number of nucleated cells in each sample was estimated from the amplification of reference gene primers within the assay. Sequence reads were collapsed and filtered to measure the absolute abundance of every unique TCRbeta CDR3 rearrangement. For each sample, productive Simpson clonality was calculated by taking the square root of Simpson's diversity index across productive rearrangements. Here the immuneACCESS table is served through TCRdb, limited to in-frame sequences with V and J called. Missing clones are a known gap in these copies; in checked studies unresolved V genes cover under half, and the rest lacks a known reason. From that table come the V and J calls and clone size; the DNA was used to work out D and trimming. This sample comprises under 75,000 clones, approximately 86% of them detected only once. The ten most abundant clones make up roughly 3.2% of the sample.

From cysteine to phenylalanine, the CDR3 is 16 amino acids long. Only CDR3 DNA remains: 48 bases, in frame from the first base. Cut back by 4 bases and 0 bases, the V and J ends lie 13 bases apart. According to the germline V gene, CDR1 reads MNHNS and CDR2 reads SASEGT. About this clone: Its antigen remains unidentified. Per-base qualities were not stored, and no clone one base away is much larger.

The receptor chain draws on TRBV6-1 and TRBJ1-5; the D gene identity is not certain. This receptor was identified in a man in his fifties or sixties with active COVID-19. The sample consisted of peripheral blood. The base sequence is TGTGCCAGCAGTGCGGATCGGGATTATAGCAATCAGCCCCAGCATTTT. This yields the protein CASSADRDYSNQPQHF.